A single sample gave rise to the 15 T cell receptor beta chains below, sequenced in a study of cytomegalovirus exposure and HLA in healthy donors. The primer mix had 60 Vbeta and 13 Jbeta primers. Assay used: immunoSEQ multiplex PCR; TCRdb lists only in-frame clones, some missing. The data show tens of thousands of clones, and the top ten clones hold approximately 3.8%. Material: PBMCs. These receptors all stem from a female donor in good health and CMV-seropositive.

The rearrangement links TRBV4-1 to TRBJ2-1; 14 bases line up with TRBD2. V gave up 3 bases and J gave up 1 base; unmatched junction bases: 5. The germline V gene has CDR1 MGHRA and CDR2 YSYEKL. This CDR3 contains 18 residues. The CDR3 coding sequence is TGCGCCAGCAGCCAGCCCGGGACTAGCGGGAGTTCCTACAATGAGCAGTTCTTC. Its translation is CASSQPGTSGSSYNEQFF.

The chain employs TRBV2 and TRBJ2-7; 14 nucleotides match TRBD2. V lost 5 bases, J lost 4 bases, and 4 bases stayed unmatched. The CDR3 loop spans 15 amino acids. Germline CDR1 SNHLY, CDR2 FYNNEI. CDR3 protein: CASSRGLAGGYEQYF. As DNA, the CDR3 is TGTGCCAGCAGTAGAGGACTAGCGGGAGGATACGAGCAGTACTTC.

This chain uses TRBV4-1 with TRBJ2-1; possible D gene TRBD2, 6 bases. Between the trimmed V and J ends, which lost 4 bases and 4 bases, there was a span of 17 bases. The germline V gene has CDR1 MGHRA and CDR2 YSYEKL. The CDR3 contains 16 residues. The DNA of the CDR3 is TGCGCCAGCAGCCTTGTGTGGGGAGCGGGTTACAATGAGCAGTTCTTC. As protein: CASSLVWGAGYNEQFF.

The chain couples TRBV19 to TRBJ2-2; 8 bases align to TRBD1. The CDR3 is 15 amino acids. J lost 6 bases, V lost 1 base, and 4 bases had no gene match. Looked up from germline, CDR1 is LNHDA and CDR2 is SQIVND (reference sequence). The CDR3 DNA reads TGTGCCAGTAGTATAGGACAGGGGCAAGCCGGGGAGCTGTTTTTT. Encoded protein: CASSIGQGQAGELFF.

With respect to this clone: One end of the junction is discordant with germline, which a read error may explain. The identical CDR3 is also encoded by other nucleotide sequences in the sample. The CDR3 DNA is TGTAGCGTTTCCGGACAGGAAAATCAGCCCCAGCATTTT. As protein: CSVSGQENQPQHF. The chain combines TRBV29-1 with TRBJ1-5, with 7 bases that match TRBD1. The CDR3 sequence is 13 residues long. The V gene's germline CDR1 is SQVTM and CDR2 ANQGSEA.

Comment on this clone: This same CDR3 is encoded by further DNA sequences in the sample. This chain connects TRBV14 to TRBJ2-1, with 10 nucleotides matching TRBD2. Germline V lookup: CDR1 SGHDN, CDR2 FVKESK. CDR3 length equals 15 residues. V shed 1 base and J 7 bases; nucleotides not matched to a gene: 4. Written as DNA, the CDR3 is TGTGCCAGCAGCCAAGCTAGCGGGAGAGGAAATGAGCAGTTCTTC. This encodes CASSQASGRGNEQFF.

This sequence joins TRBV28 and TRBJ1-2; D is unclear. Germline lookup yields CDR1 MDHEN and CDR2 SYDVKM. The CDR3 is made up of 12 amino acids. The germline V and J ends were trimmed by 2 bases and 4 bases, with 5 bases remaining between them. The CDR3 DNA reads TGTGCCAGCAGTTTACGCGTCTATGGCTACACCTTC. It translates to CASSLRVYGYTF.

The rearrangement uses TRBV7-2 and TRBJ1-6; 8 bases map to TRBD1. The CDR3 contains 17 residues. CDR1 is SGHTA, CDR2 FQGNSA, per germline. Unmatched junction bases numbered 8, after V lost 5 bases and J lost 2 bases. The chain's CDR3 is CASSPRTGWTYNSPLHF. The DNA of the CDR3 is TGTGCCAGCAGCCCCCGGACAGGGTGGACCTATAATTCACCCCTCCACTTT.

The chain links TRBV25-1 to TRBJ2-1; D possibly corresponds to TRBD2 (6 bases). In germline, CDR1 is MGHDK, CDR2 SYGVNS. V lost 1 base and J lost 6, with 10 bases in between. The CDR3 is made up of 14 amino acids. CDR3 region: CASSELGSGNEQFF. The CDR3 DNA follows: TGTGCCAGCAGTGAATTAGGTAGCGGCAATGAGCAGTTCTTC. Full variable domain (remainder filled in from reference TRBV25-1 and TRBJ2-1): EADIYQTPRYLVIGTGKKITLECSQTMGHDKMYWYQQDPGMELHLIHYSYGVNSTEKGDLSSESTVSRIRTEHFPLTLESARPSHTSQYLCASSELGSGNEQFFGPGTRLTVL.

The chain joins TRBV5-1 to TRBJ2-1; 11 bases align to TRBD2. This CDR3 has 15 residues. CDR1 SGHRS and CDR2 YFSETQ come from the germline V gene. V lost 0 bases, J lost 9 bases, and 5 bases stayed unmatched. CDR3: CASSLVSSGRPEQFF. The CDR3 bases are TGCGCCAGCAGCTTGGTGTCTAGCGGGAGGCCTGAGCAGTTCTTC. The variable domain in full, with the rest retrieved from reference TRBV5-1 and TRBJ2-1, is KAGVTQTPRYLIKTRGQQVTLSCSPISGHRSVSWYQQTPGQGLQFLFEYFSETQRNKGNFPGRFSGRQFSNSRSEMNVSTLELGDSALYLCASSLVSSGRPEQFFGPGTRLTVL.

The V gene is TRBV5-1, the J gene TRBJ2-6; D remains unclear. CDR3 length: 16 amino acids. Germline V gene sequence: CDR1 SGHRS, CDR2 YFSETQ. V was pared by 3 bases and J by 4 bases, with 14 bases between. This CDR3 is CASSSVTQAGANVLTF. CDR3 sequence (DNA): TGCGCCAGCAGCTCCGTTACCCAGGCAGGGGCCAACGTCCTGACTTTC. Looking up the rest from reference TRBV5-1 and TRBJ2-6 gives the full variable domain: KAGVTQTPRYLIKTRGQQVTLSCSPISGHRSVSWYQQTPGQGLQFLFEYFSETQRNKGNFPGRFSGRQFSNSRSEMNVSTLELGDSALYLCASSSVTQAGANVLTFGAGSRLTVL.

For the CDR3, the DNA is TGTGCCAGCAGCTATACAGGGGTTTTGGCGGCACCCCTCCACTTT. It translates to CASSYTGVLAAPLHF. This sequence joins TRBV7-2 and TRBJ1-6; the match to TRBD1 covers 7 bases. Germline V lookup: CDR1 SGHTA, CDR2 FQGNSA. V gave up 4 bases and J gave up 11 bases; unmatched junction bases: 11. The CDR3 spans 15 residues.

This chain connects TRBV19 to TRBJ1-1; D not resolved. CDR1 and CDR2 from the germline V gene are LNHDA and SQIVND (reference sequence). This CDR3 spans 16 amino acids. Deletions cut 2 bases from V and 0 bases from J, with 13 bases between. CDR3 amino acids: CASSITGRLMNTEAFF. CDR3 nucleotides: TGTGCCAGTAGTATAACGGGTCGGCTAATGAACACTGAAGCTTTCTTT.

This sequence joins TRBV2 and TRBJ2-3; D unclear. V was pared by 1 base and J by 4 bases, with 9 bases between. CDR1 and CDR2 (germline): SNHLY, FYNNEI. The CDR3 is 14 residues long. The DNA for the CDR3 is TGTGCCAGCAGTGAAGGACTGTCGGCAGATACGCAGTATTTT. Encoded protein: CASSEGLSADTQYF.

CDR3 bases: TGTGCCAGCAGCCAGGACAGGTACGGCCACTACGAGCAGTACTTC. Its translation is CASSQDRYGHYEQYF. The gene calls are TRBV4-2 and TRBJ2-7; 7 bases match TRBD1. The CDR3 is 15 residues long. From germline, CDR1 is LGHNA and CDR2 YNFKEQ. V lost 3 bases, J lost 3 bases, and 8 bases stayed unmatched.